The sequence of this TCR beta chain was determined in a study of post-analysis software for immune sequencing data. Study observations and caveats: Controls showed significantly higher normalized Chao1 diversity than did multiple sclerosis patients. Patients had higher frequencies than controls of four to six TRBV segments, including TRBV5-6, TRBV5-1 and TRBV20-1.

Included in the TCR beta cDNA libraries were unique molecular identifiers. The source material, roughly 0.9 to 11 million T cells, gave rise to roughly 500,000 cDNA molecules. Each CDR3 protein is one row after TCRdb ran MiXCR on the PCR reads. The sample lists about 430,000 distinct CDR3 sequences, more than 30% occurring once. This clonotype was picked up a small number of times. Antigen unknown. This CDR3 spans 13 amino acids. V was pared by 1 base and J by 6 bases, with 9 bases between. Germline loops: CDR1 KGHSH, CDR2 LQKENI. This clonotype was sampled from a girl aged 2 to 9 with multiple sclerosis. Sequencing input: blood. This chain links TRBV18 with TRBJ1-2; a possible D gene is TRBD1 (5 bases). The CDR3 sequence: CASSPRDSNGYTF. The CDR3 DNA reads as TGTGCCAGCTCACCACGTGACAGTAATGGCTACACCTTC.